A selection of T cell receptor beta chains follows, all from one sample in a study of graft-versus-host responses after intestinal transplantation. Profiling relied on immunoSEQ multiplex PCR, and the TCRdb table lists in-frame clones only, not all of them. The table includes around 21,000 clones, around 40% detected once. The starting material was alloreactive CD4+ T cells from a mixed lymphocyte reaction culture, obtained before transplantation. Receptors were obtained from a human patient who was an organ donor for intestinal transplantation. Each CDR3 is given without its conserved first and last residue. The order of the fields is CDR3 protein, J gene, V gene.

CDR3 protein: ASSLSRTTGGYT
J gene: TRBJ1-2
V gene: TRBV27

CDR3 protein: ASSPVGGQGEQY
J gene: TRBJ2-7
V gene: TRBV9

CDR3 protein: ASSGQGVGEQY
J gene: TRBJ2-7
V gene: TRBV2

CDR3 protein: ASSMLGSPHT
J gene: TRBJ1-2
V gene: TRBV5-6

CDR3 protein: ASSNNREVTDTQY
J gene: TRBJ2-3
V gene: TRBV18

CDR3 protein: ASARRASDEQF
J gene: TRBJ2-1
V gene: TRBV6-5

CDR3 protein: ASSRGGSYEQY
J gene: TRBJ2-7
V gene: TRBV6-5

CDR3 protein: ASSEADRVQPQH
J gene: TRBJ1-5
V gene: TRBV2

CDR3 protein: ASSLRAGATNEKLF
J gene: TRBJ1-4
V gene: TRBV28

CDR3 protein: ASSGTGEIQPQH
J gene: TRBJ1-5
V gene: TRBV2

CDR3 protein: ASSLGLAGGSHEQY
J gene: TRBJ2-7
V gene: TRBV4-2

CDR3 protein: ASSPTGGITNEKLF
J gene: TRBJ1-4
V gene: TRBV14

CDR3 protein: ASSPTSYNEQF
J gene: TRBJ2-1
V gene: TRBV18

CDR3 protein: ASSRRLAGLSYEQY
J gene: TRBJ2-7
V gene: TRBV4-3

CDR3 protein: ASRKVSGELF
J gene: TRBJ2-2
V gene: TRBV6-6

CDR3 protein: ASSLAERVNTEAF
J gene: TRBJ1-1
V gene: TRBV5-5

CDR3 protein: ASSFVGGGYEQY
J gene: TRBJ2-7
V gene: TRBV6-5

CDR3 protein: ASSLDTDTQY
J gene: TRBJ2-3
V gene: TRBV6-5

CDR3 protein: ASSIVPGANYGYT
J gene: TRBJ1-2
V gene: TRBV19

CDR3 protein: ASSGENWVRYEQY
J gene: TRBJ2-7
V gene: TRBV10-3

CDR3 protein: ASSASPQLEQY
J gene: TRBJ2-7
V gene: TRBV7-2

CDR3 protein: ASSEESSYNEQF
J gene: TRBJ2-1
V gene: TRBV6-4

CDR3 protein: ASRKGVSTYGYT
J gene: TRBJ1-2
V gene: TRBV5-6

CDR3 protein: ASSEPGTAQPQH
J gene: TRBJ1-5
V gene: TRBV10-2

CDR3 protein: ASTKLPSGGLQETQY
J gene: TRBJ2-5
V gene: TRBV5-1

CDR3 protein: ASSGRAFNEKLF
J gene: TRBJ1-4
V gene: TRBV19

CDR3 protein: ASSPRAHSYGYT
J gene: TRBJ1-2
V gene: TRBV19

CDR3 protein: ASSDDPGGAYGYT
J gene: TRBJ1-2
V gene: TRBV6-1

CDR3 protein: ASGTGVGYNEQF
J gene: TRBJ2-1
V gene: TRBV6-5

CDR3 protein: ASRYAIIQGYGYT
J gene: TRBJ1-2
V gene: TRBV2

CDR3 protein: ASSLALAGVSLEQY
J gene: TRBJ2-7
V gene: TRBV11-2

CDR3 protein: ASSERDNEQF
J gene: TRBJ2-1
V gene: TRBV6-9

CDR3 protein: ASSLGGFTGELF
J gene: TRBJ2-2
V gene: TRBV7-2

CDR3 protein: ASSVVPGGNEQF
J gene: TRBJ2-1
V gene: TRBV9

CDR3 protein: ASSLAGGDEQY
J gene: TRBJ2-7
V gene: TRBV28

CDR3 protein: ASSIPRLRRSTIY
J gene: TRBJ1-3
V gene: TRBV19

CDR3 protein: AGGRSRETQY
J gene: TRBJ2-5
V gene: TRBV6-5

CDR3 protein: ASRKTGGLYEQY
J gene: TRBJ2-7
V gene: TRBV6-5

CDR3 protein: SVEGTSGQSTDTQY
J gene: TRBJ2-3
V gene: TRBV29-1

CDR3 protein: ASSYSGGQGTEAF
J gene: TRBJ1-1
V gene: TRBV6-6

CDR3 protein: ASSQQGTGWGYGYT
J gene: TRBJ1-2
V gene: TRBV11-3

CDR3 protein: ASSPYYNEQF
J gene: TRBJ2-1
V gene: TRBV6-9

CDR3 protein: ATSPSGARNQPQH
J gene: TRBJ1-5
V gene: TRBV19

CDR3 protein: ASSPSGYAYNEQF
J gene: TRBJ2-1
V gene: TRBV5-1

CDR3 protein: ASSESQVWNIQY
J gene: TRBJ2-4
V gene: TRBV2

CDR3 protein: ASRREGRAGELF
J gene: TRBJ2-2
V gene: TRBV2

CDR3 protein: ASSIPGANVLT
J gene: TRBJ2-6
V gene: TRBV7-2